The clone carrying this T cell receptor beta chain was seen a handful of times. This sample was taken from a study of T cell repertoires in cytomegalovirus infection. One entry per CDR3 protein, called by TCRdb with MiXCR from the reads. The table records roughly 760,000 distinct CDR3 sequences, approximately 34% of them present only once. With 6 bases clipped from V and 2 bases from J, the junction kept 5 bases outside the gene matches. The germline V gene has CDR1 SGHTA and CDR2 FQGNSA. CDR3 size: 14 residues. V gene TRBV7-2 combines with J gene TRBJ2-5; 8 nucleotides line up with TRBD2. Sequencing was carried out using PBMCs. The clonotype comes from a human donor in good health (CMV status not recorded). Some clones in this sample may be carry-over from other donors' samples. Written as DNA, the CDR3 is TGTGCCAGCAGAGTAAGCGGGAGACAAGAGACCCAGTACTTC. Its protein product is CASRVSGRQETQYF.